The 21 T cell receptor beta chains given below trace back to one sample, sequenced in a study of T cell responses to AZD1222 COVID-19 vaccine. The assay was immunoSEQ multiplex PCR, and TCRdb's table has in-frame clones only and misses some. This sample carries over 150,000 clones, 75% to 95% of them seen once, and the ten largest clones take approximately 2.9%. The source material was peripheral blood, sampled on day 0 of AZD1222 vaccination. These TCRs come from an adult in good health.

This clone appeared a single time. The DNA for the CDR3 is TGTGCCAGCAGCTTCCTGACAGGAGGCACTGAAGCTTTCTTT. Amino acid sequence: CASSFLTGGTEAFF. The chain has TRBV7-9 and TRBJ1-1; weak D call: TRBD1 (6 bases). The CDR3 consists of 14 residues. Looked up from germline, CDR1 is SEHNR and CDR2 is FQNEAQ (reference sequence). The V gene lost 3 bases and the J gene lost 4 bases, with 12 bases spanning the gap.

The rearrangement links TRBV7-8 to TRBJ2-1; D remains unclear. The CDR3 length is 15 residues. Germline V gene data show CDR1 as SGHVS and CDR2 as FQNEAQ. V gave up 2 bases and J gave up 3 bases, with 11 bases separating them. The CDR3 DNA follows: TGTGCCAGCAGCTTAAGGTCAGCCAACTACAATGAGCAGTTCTTC. Its protein is CASSLRSANYNEQFF.

The CDR3 sequence: CATSGATDTQYF. The CDR3 DNA follows: TGTGCCACCAGTGGAGCCACAGATACGCAGTATTTT. The chain uses TRBV24-1 and TRBJ2-3; D gene uncertain. Between the trimmed V and J ends, which lost 5 bases and 2 bases, there was a span of 4 bases. Germline V gene sequence: CDR1 KGHDR, CDR2 SFDVKD. This CDR3 spans 12 amino acids.

The rearrangement joins TRBV9 to TRBJ1-1, with D possibly TRBD1 on 5 matching bases. Germline CDR1 reads SGDLS; CDR2 reads YYNGEE. V lost 0 bases and J 1 base, leaving 13 bases between the germline ends. The CDR3 is 16 amino acids. DNA of the CDR3: TGTGCCAGCAGCGTAGCAAGTGGGGGAGCGAACACTGAAGCTTTCTTT. Amino acids: CASSVASGGANTEAFF.

This chain joins TRBV7-2 and TRBJ2-7, with 8 bases aligning to TRBD1. The ends lost 4 bases at V and 4 bases at J; junction bases unmatched: 9. Per the germline V gene, CDR1 is SGHTA and CDR2 is FQGNSA. This CDR3 is built from 15 residues. Here the CDR3 DNA reads TGTGCCAGCAGCTCCGCCGGGACAGGAGCTTACGAGCAGTACTTC. Translating gives CASSSAGTGAYEQYF.

In this sample, this clone turned up a few times. The chain is built from TRBV18 and TRBJ2-2; D call uncertain. This CDR3 is 13 amino acids long. Germline CDR1 and CDR2: KGHSH and LQKENI. Trimming removed 2 bases from V and 4 bases from J, with 5 bases in between. As DNA, the CDR3 is TGTGCCAGCTCACCAAAGGGCACCGGGGAGCTGTTTTTT. This gives the protein CASSPKGTGELFF.

The sample holds one count of this clone. The chain employs TRBV10-1 and TRBJ1-5, with no clear D. Germline V gene sequence: CDR1 WNHNN, CDR2 SYGVQD (reference sequence). V lost 3 bases and J lost 0, with 12 bases in between. The length of the CDR3 is 16 residues. In DNA form, the CDR3 reads TGCGCCAGCAGTGATGCGTATAGACTTAGCAATCAGCCCCAGCATTTT. This codes for CASSDAYRLSNQPQHF.

This clone showed up just a few times. This CDR3 is also generated by other DNA sequences in the sample. The genes are TRBV2 and TRBJ2-7; D remains unclear. Trimming took 4 bases from V and 4 from J, leaving 5 bases between them. The CDR3 consists of 11 residues. Germline CDR1 and CDR2: SNHLY and FYNNEI. CDR3 nucleotides: TGTGCCAGCAGTGGGGGATACGAGCAGTACTTC. The encoded protein is CASSGGYEQYF.

The J gene is TRBJ1-3, the V gene TRBV18, with TRBD1 matching over 9 bases. Per germline, CDR1 KGHSH and CDR2 LQKENI. This CDR3 comprises 15 residues. Trimming took 4 bases from V and 2 from J; bases not matched to a gene: 3. The CDR3 region is CASSLGTGTGNTIYF. CDR3 coding DNA: TGTGCCAGCTCACTCGGGACAGGGACTGGAAACACCATATATTTT.

The chain is built from TRBV11-2 and TRBJ2-7, with unresolved D. Germline CDR1 is SGHAT and CDR2 is FQNNGV. V shed 4 bases and J shed 4 bases, with 5 bases lying between them. The CDR3 extends over 11 amino acids. The CDR3 reads CASSSVYEQYF. DNA for the CDR3: TGTGCCAGCAGCTCCGTATACGAGCAGTACTTC.

The genes are TRBV6-5 and TRBJ1-1; D gene uncertain. The germline V gene has CDR1 MNHEY and CDR2 SVGAGI. Trimming took off 8 bases at V and 1 base at J, with 14 bases between the two ends. This CDR3 is built from 14 residues. Here the CDR3 DNA reads TGTGCCAGCGGGAGGAGGTACGGGAACACTGAAGCTTTCTTT. This encodes CASGRRYGNTEAFF.

The chain employs TRBV19 and TRBJ2-2; 7 bases align to TRBD2. Trimming cost V 3 bases and J 8 bases; bases outside gene matches: 9. Germline CDR1 and CDR2: LNHDA and SQIVND (reference sequence). CDR3 length: 15 amino acids. The CDR3 DNA sequence: TGTGCCAGTAGTATCCCCAGCGGGGCGGGGGGGGAGCTGTTTTTT. Translated, it gives CASSIPSGAGGELFF.

The genes are TRBV7-2 and TRBJ2-1; TRBD2 agrees at 9 bases. This CDR3 is built from 15 residues. From germline, CDR1 is SGHTA and CDR2 FQGNSA. Trimming removed 1 base from V and 7 bases from J; junction bases left unmatched: 5. The CDR3 loop reads CASSLGSGGTNEQFF. CDR3 nucleotide sequence: TGTGCCAGCAGCTTAGGTAGCGGGGGCACAAATGAGCAGTTCTTC.

The CDR3: CAVGHGNTIYF. The CDR3 DNA is TGTGCCGTAGGGCACGGAAACACCATATATTTT. This chain links TRBV6-5 with TRBJ1-3; D not certain. The V gene's germline CDR1 is MNHEY and CDR2 SVGAGI. The CDR3 has 11 amino acids. V lost 11 bases and J 4 bases, leaving 9 bases between the germline ends.

CDR3 region: CASSLEVGASSYEQYF. CDR3 nucleotide sequence: TGTGCCAGCAGCTTAGAGGTCGGAGCGAGCTCCTACGAGCAGTACTTC. The V call is TRBV7-9, the J call TRBJ2-7; no definite D call. Germline V CDR1 and CDR2: SEHNR, FQNEAQ (reference sequence). V was cut by 1 base and J by 0 bases, with 13 bases left in between. The CDR3 has 16 residues.

The V call is TRBV15, the J call TRBJ1-3, with D hard to call. The CDR3 loop spans 14 amino acids. The germline V and J ends were trimmed by 4 bases and 4 bases, with 11 bases remaining between them. CDR1 and CDR2 (germline): LNHNV, YYDKDF (reference sequence). The CDR3 sequence is CATSIGRSGNTIYF. CDR3 DNA: TGTGCCACCAGCATTGGGCGCTCGGGAAACACCATATATTTT. The full variable domain, rest sourced from reference TRBV15 and TRBJ1-3, is DAMVIQNPRYQVTQFGKPVTLSCSQTLNHNVMYWYQQKSSQAPKLLFHYYDKDFNNEADTPDNFQSRRPNTSFCFLDIRSPGLGDTAMYLCATSIGRSGNTIYFGEGSWLTVV.

This chain joins TRBV12-3 or TRBV12-4 and TRBJ2-1; TRBD2 might be the D (6 bases). This CDR3 region has 13 residues. V lost 9 bases to trimming and J lost 3 bases, with 12 bases between them. The CDR3 DNA reads as TGTGCCAGAGGCCGGCGGGGCTACAATGAGCAGTTCTTC. Translated, it gives CARGRRGYNEQFF.

The V and J genes are TRBV3-1 (or the pseudogene TRBV3-2) and TRBJ1-3; the D is unclear. The CDR3 consists of 15 residues. CDR1 is LGHDT and CDR2 is YNNKEL in the germline V gene (reference sequence). V was pared by 1 base and J by 0 bases, with 7 bases between. The CDR3 spells CASSQAGSSGNTIYF. Written as DNA, the CDR3 is TGTGCCAGCAGCCAAGCAGGCAGCTCTGGAAACACCATATATTTT.

This chain uses TRBV7-2 with TRBJ2-7, with a tentative D call TRBD1 (5 bases). The germline V gene has CDR1 SGHTA and CDR2 FQGNSA. The ends were cut back, 5 bases at V and 7 bases at J, with 24 bases in the middle. The CDR3 has 16 residues. The CDR3 is CASSQYRRRGGEEQYF. The CDR3 nucleotides read TGTGCCAGCAGCCAGTACAGACGTAGGGGCGGTGAAGAGCAGTACTTC.

The V and J genes are TRBV4-3 and TRBJ2-5, with D perhaps matching TRBD1 (6 bases). This CDR3 region has 15 residues. CDR1 LGHNA and CDR2 YSLEER come from the germline V gene. V lost 1 base and J lost 4, with 13 bases in between. DNA for the CDR3: TGCGCCAGCAGCCAAGTTCTTCAGGGGCGAGAGACCCAGTACTTC. Translated, it gives CASSQVLQGRETQYF.

The chain's CDR3 is CASSEIGSGANVLTF. CDR3 nucleotides: TGTGCCAGCAGTGAAATTGGGTCTGGGGCCAACGTCCTGACTTTC. The chain has TRBV25-1 and TRBJ2-6; D uncertain. V was trimmed by 2 bases and J by 1 base, leaving 6 bases between them. Germline V gene lookup returns CDR1 MGHDK and CDR2 SYGVNS. This CDR3 is built from 15 residues.